These T cell receptor beta chains were read from a single sample in a study of molecular identifiers for immune sequencing clone quantification. TCRdb analysed the PCR reads with MiXCR anew, one entry per CDR3 protein. Altogether 85,000 to 100,000 distinct CDR3 sequences are present, 20% to 25% being singletons, with the ten largest covering roughly 0.94%. Material for sequencing was naive CD8+ T cells from blood, with Jurkat cell RNA spiked in. These TCRs come from a human donor in good health. Some libraries in this study had Jurkat cell RNA spiked in. CDR3s include the opening cysteine and the closing phenylalanine or tryptophan. D genes are given only for firm matches. Rows give clone size only sometimes, using once, few, many, or a class for an expanded clone.

V gene: TRBV30; D gene: -; J gene: TRBJ2-7; clone size: -; CDR3 DNA: TGTGCCTGGAGTGCGCCGGACACGGGGTACGCGCAGTACTTC; CDR3 protein: CAWSAPDTGYAQYF
V gene: TRBV3-1; D gene: -; J gene: TRBJ2-7; clone size: -; CDR3 DNA: TGTGCCAGCAGCCAGGATTTAGCGAGCTCCCACGAGCAGTACTTC; CDR3 protein: CASSQDLASSHEQYF
V gene: TRBV6-2/TRBV6-3; D gene: -; J gene: TRBJ2-3; clone size: few; CDR3 DNA: TGTGCCAGCAGTTACGGCGTCCCAGATACGCAGTATTTT; CDR3 protein: CASSYGVPDTQYF
V gene: TRBV28; D gene: TRBD2; J gene: TRBJ2-7; clone size: many; CDR3 DNA: TGTGCCAGCAAACTAGCGAACTCCTACGAGCAGTACTTC; CDR3 protein: CASKLANSYEQYF
V gene: TRBV4-3; D gene: TRBD2; J gene: TRBJ2-2; clone size: many; CDR3 DNA: TGCGCCAGCAGCCAAGGTCCGGGACTAGCAGGCGCCGGGGAGCTGTTTTTT; CDR3 protein: CASSQGPGLAGAGELFF
V gene: TRBV12-3/TRBV12-4; D gene: -; J gene: TRBJ2-1; clone size: few; CDR3 DNA: TGTGCCAGCAGCCCTAGCACCGGGACCACTTACAATGAGCAGTTCTTC; CDR3 protein: CASSPSTGTTYNEQFF
V gene: TRBV20-1; D gene: -; J gene: TRBJ2-1; clone size: -; CDR3 DNA: TGCGGTGCTAGAGCGGAATTACCAACAGTCCCAAATGAGCAGTTCTTC; CDR3 protein: CGARAELPTVPNEQFF
V gene: TRBV5-4; D gene: -; J gene: TRBJ2-7; clone size: many; CDR3 DNA: TGTGCCAGCAGCTTGGTCGCGGGTAGCTACGAGCAGTACTTC; CDR3 protein: CASSLVAGSYEQYF
V gene: TRBV5-6; D gene: TRBD1; J gene: TRBJ1-1; clone size: many; CDR3 DNA: TGCGCCAGCAGCCAGGGGGCCGGGAGCACTGAAGCTTTCTTT; CDR3 protein: CASSQGAGSTEAFF
V gene: TRBV7-9; D gene: -; J gene: TRBJ2-1; clone size: many; CDR3 DNA: TGTGCCAGCAGCGAATTGGACAGAGGGCGCGATGAGCAGTTCTTC; CDR3 protein: CASSELDRGRDEQFF
V gene: TRBV7-2; D gene: TRBD2; J gene: TRBJ2-1; clone size: many; CDR3 DNA: TGTGCCAGCAGCATAGGGACTAGCTCTTACAATGAGCAGTTCTTC; CDR3 protein: CASSIGTSSYNEQFF
V gene: TRBV13; D gene: -; J gene: TRBJ2-1; clone size: few; CDR3 DNA: TGTGCCAGCAGCTTAGGCCGGGCCAATGAGCAGTTCTTC; CDR3 protein: CASSLGRANEQFF
V gene: TRBV7-6; D gene: TRBD1; J gene: TRBJ2-3; clone size: many; CDR3 DNA: TGTGCCAGCAGCTCCGGGACAGACAACACAGATACGCAGTATTTT; CDR3 protein: CASSSGTDNTDTQYF
V gene: TRBV19; D gene: -; J gene: TRBJ1-4; clone size: many; CDR3 DNA: TGTGCCAGTACTAACCCGCTGGATGAAAAACTGTTTTTT; CDR3 protein: CASTNPLDEKLFF
V gene: TRBV5-4; D gene: -; J gene: TRBJ1-1; clone size: few; CDR3 DNA: TGTGCCAGCAGCTTGGGGTCCACTGAAGCTTTCTTT; CDR3 protein: CASSLGSTEAFF
V gene: TRBV27; D gene: -; J gene: TRBJ1-1; clone size: -; CDR3 DNA: TGTGCCAGCAGTTTATCGTGGGGGCCGGGGACGAACACTGAAGCTTTCTTT; CDR3 protein: CASSLSWGPGTNTEAFF
V gene: TRBV6-5; D gene: -; J gene: TRBJ1-5; clone size: many; CDR3 DNA: TGTGCCAGCAGTTCCGTCGCGGGAGGGAATCAGCCCCAGCATTTT; CDR3 protein: CASSSVAGGNQPQHF
V gene: TRBV6-5; D gene: TRBD1; J gene: TRBJ1-5; clone size: many; CDR3 DNA: TGTGCCAGCAGTTACGGGACAGGGAGAAATCAGCCCCAGCATTTT; CDR3 protein: CASSYGTGRNQPQHF
V gene: TRBV12-3/TRBV12-4; D gene: -; J gene: TRBJ2-1; clone size: many; CDR3 DNA: TGTGCCAGCGAGCGAGGGGGTAGAAATGAGCAGTTCTTC; CDR3 protein: CASERGGRNEQFF
V gene: TRBV13; D gene: TRBD2; J gene: TRBJ2-1; clone size: many; CDR3 DNA: TGTGCCAGCAGCACAGAGCCGGGACTAGCTTATGAGCAGTTCTTC; CDR3 protein: CASSTEPGLAYEQFF
V gene: TRBV9; D gene: TRBD2; J gene: TRBJ2-1; clone size: few; CDR3 DNA: TGTGCCAGCAGCCCGGGACTAGCGACCTACAATGAGCAGTTCTTC; CDR3 protein: CASSPGLATYNEQFF
V gene: TRBV28; D gene: -; J gene: TRBJ1-5; clone size: many; CDR3 DNA: TGTGCCAGCAGTTTATTAGGGAGCAATCAGCCCCAGCATTTT; CDR3 protein: CASSLLGSNQPQHF
V gene: TRBV19; D gene: -; J gene: TRBJ1-1; clone size: -; CDR3 DNA: TGTGCCAGTACCGCAGGCTGGGCAGTGAACACTGAAGCTTTCTTT; CDR3 protein: CASTAGWAVNTEAFF
V gene: TRBV7-2; D gene: -; J gene: TRBJ2-1; clone size: many; CDR3 DNA: TGTGCCAGCAGATCGACTATAAGCGATGAGCAGTTCTTC; CDR3 protein: CASRSTISDEQFF
V gene: TRBV27; D gene: -; J gene: TRBJ2-3; clone size: many; CDR3 DNA: TGTGCCAGCAGTTCCCTCAGAAGCACAGATACGCAGTATTTT; CDR3 protein: CASSSLRSTDTQYF